The following is a TCR beta chain sequence with its context. The antigen is undetermined. This CDR3 spans 16 amino acids. Germline V CDR1 and CDR2: SGHNT, YYREEE (reference sequence). V was shortened by 4 bases and J by 2 bases, with 16 bases between the two germline ends. 60 Vbeta and 13 Jbeta primers were used in PCR. The repertoire was sequenced with immunoSEQ multiplex PCR; TCRdb's copy has only in-frame clones and lacks some. The table has 110,000 to 150,000 clones, around 10% seen once; the top ten hold under 2%. The sample is drawn from a study of cytomegalovirus exposure and HLA in healthy donors. Findings and limits, study-wide: Earlier findings revealed that most TCR beta V segments proved productive either about 87% or about 30% of the time.

Material for sequencing was PBMCs. This sequence was found in a man over 45 in good health and CMV-seronegative. The V gene is TRBV5-4, the J gene TRBJ1-3; a possible D gene is TRBD1 (5 bases). The CDR3 sequence: CASSASPTGAGNTIYF. CDR3 nucleotides: TGTGCCAGCAGCGCGAGCCCAACAGGCGCTGGAAACACCATATATTTT. The whole variable domain, filled in from reference TRBV5-4 and TRBJ1-3, reads ETGVTQSPTHLIKTRGQQVTLRCSSQSGHNTVSWYQQALGQGPQFIFQYYREEENGRGNFPPRFSGLQFPNYSSELNVNALELDDSALYLCASSASPTGAGNTIYFGEGSWLTVV.